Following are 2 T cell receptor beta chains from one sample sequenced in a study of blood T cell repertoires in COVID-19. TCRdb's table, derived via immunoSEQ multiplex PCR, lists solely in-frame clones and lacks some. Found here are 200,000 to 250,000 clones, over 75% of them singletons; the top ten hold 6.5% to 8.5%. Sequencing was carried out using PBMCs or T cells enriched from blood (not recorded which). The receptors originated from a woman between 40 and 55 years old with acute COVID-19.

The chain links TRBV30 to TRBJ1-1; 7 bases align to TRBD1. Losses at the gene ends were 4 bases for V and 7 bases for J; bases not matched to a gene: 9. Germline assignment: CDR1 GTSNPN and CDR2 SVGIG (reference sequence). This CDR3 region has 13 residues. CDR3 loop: CAWNPSGDSEAFF. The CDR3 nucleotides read TGTGCCTGGAACCCTAGCGGGGACAGTGAAGCTTTCTTT. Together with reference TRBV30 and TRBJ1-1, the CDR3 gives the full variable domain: SQTIHQWPATLVQPVGSPLSLECTVEGTSNPNLYWYRQAAGRGLQLLFYSVGIGQISSEVPQNLSASRPQDRQFILSSKKLLLSDSGFYLCAWNPSGDSEAFFGQGTRLTVV.

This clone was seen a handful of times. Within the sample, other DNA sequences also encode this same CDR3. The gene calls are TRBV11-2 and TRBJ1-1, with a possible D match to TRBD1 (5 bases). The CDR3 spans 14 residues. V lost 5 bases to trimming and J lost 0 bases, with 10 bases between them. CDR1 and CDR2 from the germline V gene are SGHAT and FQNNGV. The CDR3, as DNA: TGTGCCAGCAGCCTCGGAGGGGTGAACACTGAAGCTTTCTTT. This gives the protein CASSLGGVNTEAFF.